Ten or more counts support the clone carrying this T cell receptor beta chain. Its antigen is unidentified. It was RNA transcripts that yielded the amplified TCR beta CDR3 regions. Carried out on the TCR CDR3, a first-round RT-PCR used the HTBI primer set. TCRdb re-derived calls from the multiplex PCR reads in MiXCR, one entry per CDR3 protein. The sample carries 330,000 or so distinct CDR3 sequences, roughly 18% recorded once. This entry is derived from a study of T cells in Graves' hyperthyroidism and ophthalmopathy. Study-wide background: Peripheral blood samples were taken at initial diagnosis, prior to any treatment. Study-wide points: Most thyroid-expanded clonotypes above 0.001 were also found in blood.

Exclusion followed for patients with uncontrolled infection, other autoimmune disease, pregnancy or lactation. From more than 9.5 ml of fresh peripheral blood, PBMCs were isolated. Specimen: blood. The sequence was collected from a man between 45 and 60 years old with Graves' ophthalmopathy.

The CDR3 protein is CASSSGQGVYGYTF. CDR3 nucleotide sequence: TGTGCCAGCAGCTCGGGACAGGGGGTCTATGGCTACACCTTC. This sequence joins TRBV2 and TRBJ1-2; 11 bases are shared with TRBD1. The CDR3 runs 14 residues. Germline trimming cut 6 bases from V and 4 bases from J; bases unmatched to any gene: 4. Looked up from germline, CDR1 is SNHLY and CDR2 is FYNNEI.